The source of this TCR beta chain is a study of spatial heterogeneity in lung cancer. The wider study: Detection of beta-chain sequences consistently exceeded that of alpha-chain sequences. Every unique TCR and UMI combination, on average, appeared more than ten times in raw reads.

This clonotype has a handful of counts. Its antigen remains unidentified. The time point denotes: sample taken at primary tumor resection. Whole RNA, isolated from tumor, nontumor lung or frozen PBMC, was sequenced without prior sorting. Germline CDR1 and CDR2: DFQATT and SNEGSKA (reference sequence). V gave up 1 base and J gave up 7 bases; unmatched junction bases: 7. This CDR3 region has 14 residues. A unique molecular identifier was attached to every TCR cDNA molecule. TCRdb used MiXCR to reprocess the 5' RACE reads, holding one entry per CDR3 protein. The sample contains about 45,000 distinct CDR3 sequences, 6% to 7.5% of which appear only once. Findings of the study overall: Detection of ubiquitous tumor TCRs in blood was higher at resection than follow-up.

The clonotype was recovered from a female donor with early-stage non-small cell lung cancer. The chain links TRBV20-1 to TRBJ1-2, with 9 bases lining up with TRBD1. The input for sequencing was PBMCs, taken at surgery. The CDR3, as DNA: TGCAGTGCTAGAGCCGGGACAGGGTTAAGTGGCTACACCTTC. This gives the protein CSARAGTGLSGYTF.